The source of this T cell receptor beta chain is a study of cytomegalovirus exposure and HLA in healthy donors. The PCR contained 60 Vbeta and 13 Jbeta primers. Clones were read by immunoSEQ multiplex PCR, and TCRdb kept only the in-frame ones, dropping some. The data contain about 170,000 clones, approximately 80% of them singletons. In this sample, this clone turned up a few times. CDR3 size: 12 residues. Germline-derived CDR1 and CDR2 are SGHRS and YFSETQ. V was trimmed by 8 bases and J by 5 bases, leaving 10 bases between them. The TCR was taken from a male donor in good health and CMV-seronegative. This chain links TRBV5-1 with TRBJ2-2; D remains unclear. The sequencing input was PBMCs. For the CDR3, the DNA is TGCGCCAGTTACCCCGGGACCGGGGAGCTGTTTTTT. It is translated as CASYPGTGELFF.